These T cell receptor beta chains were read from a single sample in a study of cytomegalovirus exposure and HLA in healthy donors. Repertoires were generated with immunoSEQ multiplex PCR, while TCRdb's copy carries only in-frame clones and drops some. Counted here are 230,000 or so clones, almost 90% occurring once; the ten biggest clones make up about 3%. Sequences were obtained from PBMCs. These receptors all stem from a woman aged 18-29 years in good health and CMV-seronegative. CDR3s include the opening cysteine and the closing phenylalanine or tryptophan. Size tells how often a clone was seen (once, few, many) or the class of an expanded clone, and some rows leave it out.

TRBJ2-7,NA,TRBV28,CASSSLDSSYEQYF
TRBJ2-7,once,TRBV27,CASSLGDRSYEQYF
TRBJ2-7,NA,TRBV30,CVWKKRGNEQYF
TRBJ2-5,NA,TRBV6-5,CASSPRQSETQYF
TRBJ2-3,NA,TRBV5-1,CASSPPLAGGSGDTQYF
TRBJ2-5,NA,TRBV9,CASSVYGGQETQYF
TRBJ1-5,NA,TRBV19,CASSIGEGDRGLSVSNQPQHF
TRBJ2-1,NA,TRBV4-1,CASSLVSSPFWNEQFF
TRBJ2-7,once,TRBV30,CASKGEGGTYEQYF
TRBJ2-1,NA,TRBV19,CASHRGGLSYNEQFF
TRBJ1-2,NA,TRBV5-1,CASSLDGGPDGYGYTF
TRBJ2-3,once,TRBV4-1,CASSQGAGGPDSTDTQYF
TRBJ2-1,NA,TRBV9,CASSVETSGSIDNEQFF
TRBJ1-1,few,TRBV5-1,CASSVAGSRGDTEAFF
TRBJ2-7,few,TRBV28,CASSFGQSYEQYF
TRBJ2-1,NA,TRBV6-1,CASSRVPYNEQFF
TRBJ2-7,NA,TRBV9,CASSVGVAGAYEQYF
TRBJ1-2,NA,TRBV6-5,CASSYPGQRYGYTF
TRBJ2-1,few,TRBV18,CASSPLQGSGEQFF
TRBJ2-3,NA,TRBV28,CASRGTGGGADTQYF
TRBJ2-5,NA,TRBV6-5,CASRDLTSVGETQYF
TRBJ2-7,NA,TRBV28,CASRGRTGSGEQYF
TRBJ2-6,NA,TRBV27,CASSLFRPDSSGANVLTF
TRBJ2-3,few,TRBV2,CASSLTGVAQGTQYF
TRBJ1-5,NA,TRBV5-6,CASSLTGANQPQHF
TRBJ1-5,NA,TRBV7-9,CASSLAGFGDQPQHF
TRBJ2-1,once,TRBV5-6,CASSLGRQGFGEQFF
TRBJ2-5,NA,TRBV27,CASSLWAGLGETQYF
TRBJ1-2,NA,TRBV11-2,CASSLGGTGDYGYTF
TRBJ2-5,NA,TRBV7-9,CASSFGSREGETQYF
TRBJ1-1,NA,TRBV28,CASSPATGRSGEAFF
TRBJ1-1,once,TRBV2,CASSFSGKEAFF
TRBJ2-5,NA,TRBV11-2,CASIPGTGFGTQYF
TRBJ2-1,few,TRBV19,CASSMVAPRGKFF
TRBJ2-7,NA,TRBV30,CAWSPPGGEQYF
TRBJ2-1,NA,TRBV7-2,CASSREGRSNEQFF
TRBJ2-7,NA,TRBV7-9,CASSSGQGALYEQYF
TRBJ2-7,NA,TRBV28,CASLRLSRAGEGQYF
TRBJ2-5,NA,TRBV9,CASSVGGGETQYF
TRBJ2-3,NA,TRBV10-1,CASSDLDTQYF
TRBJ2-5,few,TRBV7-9,CASSLRGTGQQETQYF
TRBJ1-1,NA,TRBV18,CASSPIGRGENTEAFF
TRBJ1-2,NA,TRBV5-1,CASSFEGQSLGYTF